Shown below are 22 T cell receptor beta chains from a single sample sequenced in a study of regulatory T cells in long-lasting Graves disease. Time point denoted: newly diagnosed GD, antithyroid drugs for less than 3 months. Scientists built the TCR library using RNA that was extracted from PBMCs. Arm-PCR with iRepertoire HTBI primers amplified the CDR3 regions for these TCR beta libraries. TCRdb analysed the multiplex PCR reads with MiXCR anew, one entry per CDR3 protein. The sample has about 460,000 distinct CDR3 sequences, less than 15% seen once; the top ten hold about 15%. This sample was also put to use in a study of T cells in Graves' hyperthyroidism and ophthalmopathy.

This specimen was peripheral blood mononuclear cells (PBMCs), taken at new diagnosis, from a patient treated with antithyroid drugs. Every receptor here comes from a woman aged 45-60 years with Graves disease.

This clonotype was found many times. The V and J genes are TRBV12-3 or TRBV12-4 and TRBJ2-7, with 11 nucleotides matching TRBD2. The CDR3 covers 14 residues. The V and J ends lost 6 bases and 3 bases, in that order; junction bases with no gene match: 4. CDR3 loop: CASSSSGRIYEQYF. CDR3 sequence (DNA): TGTGCCAGCAGCTCTAGCGGGAGGATCTACGAGCAGTACTTC.

This clonotype was recorded a few times. At one end the junction does not follow the germline gene, possibly because of a read error. The DNA for the CDR3 is TGCGCCAGCAGCTTGGCCGGCCCCGCCTACGAGCAGCACTTC. It is translated as CASSLAGPAYEQHF. The chain links TRBV5-1 to TRBJ2-7; D is unclear. The CDR3 contains 14 residues. Per germline, CDR1 SGHRS and CDR2 YFSETQ.

This clonotype was observed a handful of times. The chain recombines TRBV5-1 with TRBJ1-6; 8 nucleotides align to TRBD1. CDR1 and CDR2 (germline): SGHRS, YFSETQ. The CDR3 consists of 14 residues. V was clipped by 5 bases and J by 11 bases; unmatched bases: 9. CDR3 protein: CASRRGQVWTPLHF. The CDR3 bases are TGCGCCAGCAGAAGGGGACAGGTTTGGACACCCCTCCACTTT.

V is TRBV11-1 and J is TRBJ2-1, with 7 bases identical to TRBD2. The CDR3 spans 16 residues. V trimming: 6 bases; J trimming: 3 bases; junction bases outside the gene matches: 11. Germline CDR1 SGHAT, CDR2 FQDESV (reference sequence). This chain's CDR3 is CASRERGRGDYNEQFF. The CDR3 bases are TGTGCCAGCAGAGAAAGAGGTCGGGGGGACTACAATGAGCAGTTCTTC. The full variable domain, with the rest looked up from reference TRBV11-1 and TRBJ2-1, is EAEVAQSPRYKITEKSQAVAFWCDPISGHATLYWYRQILGQGPELLVQFQDESVVDDSQLPKDRFSAERLKGVDSTLKIQPAELGDSAMYLCASRERGRGDYNEQFFGPGTRLTVL.

The chain is built from TRBV20-1 and TRBJ1-6; D might be TRBD1 (6 bases). This CDR3 is 16 amino acids long. CDR1 and CDR2 from the germline V gene are DFQATT and SNEGSKA (reference sequence). V lost 3 bases, J lost 3 bases, and 15 bases lay in between. The CDR3 region is CSASFPDRDYNSPLHF. The CDR3 DNA reads TGCAGTGCTAGTTTCCCGGACAGAGACTATAATTCACCCCTCCACTTT.

The sample holds many counts of this clonotype. This rearrangement joins TRBV7-8 to TRBJ2-7; possible D gene TRBD2, 5 bases. CDR1 and CDR2 (germline): SGHVS, FQNEAQ. The CDR3 sequence is 14 residues long. Deletions cut 2 bases from V and 3 bases from J, with 11 bases between. The CDR3 sequence is CASSLFGVGYEQYF. DNA of the CDR3: TGTGCCAGCAGCTTATTCGGGGTAGGCTACGAGCAGTACTTC.

This clonotype was counted at least ten times. The V call is TRBV18, the J call TRBJ2-5; 10 nucleotides align to TRBD2. With V trimmed by 2 bases and J by 5 bases, 2 bases remained unmatched. CDR1 is KGHSH, CDR2 LQKENI, per germline. The CDR3 runs to 14 residues. The CDR3 DNA follows: TGTGCCAGCTCACCAACTAGCGGGATCGAGACCCAGTACTTC. Translation gives CASSPTSGIETQYF.

The J gene is TRBJ2-2, the V gene TRBV2; 11 bases line up with TRBD2. This CDR3 is built from 14 residues. V was clipped by 6 bases and J by 3 bases; unmatched bases: 0. Per germline, CDR1 SNHLY and CDR2 FYNNEI. The CDR3 nucleotides are TGTGCCAGCAGGGGACTAGCGGACACCGGGGAGCTGTTTTTT. It encodes CASRGLADTGELFF. Together with reference TRBV2 and TRBJ2-2, the CDR3 gives the full variable domain: EPEVTQTPSHQVTQMGQEVILRCVPISNHLYFYWYRQILGQKVEFLVSFYNNEISEKSEIFDDQFSVERPDGSNFTLKIRSTKLEDSAMYFCASRGLADTGELFFGEGSRLTVL.

In this sample, this clonotype turned up many times. This sequence joins TRBV27 and TRBJ2-3; 7 bases are a match to TRBD2. From germline, CDR1 is MNHEY and CDR2 SMNVEV (reference sequence). The CDR3 totals 14 residues. V dropped 10 bases and J dropped 3; count of bases not matched to a gene: 10. The CDR3: CAIGSGLVTDTQYF. CDR3 DNA: TGTGCCATTGGGTCAGGACTAGTGACAGATACGCAGTATTTT.

The rearrangement links TRBV6-2 or TRBV6-3 to TRBJ2-1; D is undetermined. Germline V gene data show CDR1 as MNHEY and CDR2 as SVGEGT. The CDR3 is made up of 13 amino acids. V was clipped by 6 bases and J by 13 bases, with 19 bases between them. The CDR3 nucleotides are TGTGCCAGCAGGGAGACCAACCTGGAAACCCAGTTCTTC. This codes for CASRETNLETQFF.

Ten or more counts support this clonotype. V and J are TRBV2 and TRBJ1-2; a possible D gene is TRBD1 (6 bases). V was cut by 2 bases and J by 0 bases, with 10 bases left in between. The CDR3 length is 15 residues. Germline-derived CDR1 and CDR2 are SNHLY and FYNNEI. DNA for the CDR3: TGTGCCAGCAGTGAAAATGGGGGGCCTAACTATGGCTACACCTTC. Amino acid sequence: CASSENGGPNYGYTF.

This clonotype has at least ten counts. The rearrangement uses TRBV6-2 or TRBV6-3 and TRBJ1-5, with D possibly TRBD1 on 6 matching bases. CDR3 length: 15 amino acids. With 2 bases removed from V and 0 bases from J, the gap between germline ends came to 8 bases. The germline V gene has CDR1 MNHEY and CDR2 SVGEGT. CDR3 amino acids: CASSYRQVSNQPQHF. CDR3 sequence (DNA): TGTGCCAGCAGTTACCGACAGGTTAGCAATCAGCCCCAGCATTTT.

This clonotype was seen a handful of times. The chain employs TRBV6-5 and TRBJ1-6; 8 nucleotides match TRBD1. Trimming at V came to 3 bases and at J to 4 bases, leaving 11 bases not matched to a gene. Germline assignment: CDR1 MNHEY and CDR2 SVGAGI. This CDR3 has 18 residues. The CDR3 loop is CASSYLSPGGGYNSPLHF. The DNA of the CDR3 is TGTGCCAGCAGTTATTTGTCGCCAGGGGGCGGATATAATTCACCCCTCCACTTT.

This clonotype was found many times. This chain connects TRBV30 to TRBJ2-7; the D call may be TRBD1 or TRBD2 (5 bases each). With 5 bases removed from V and 7 bases from J, the gap between germline ends came to 15 bases. In germline, CDR1 is GTSNPN, CDR2 SVGIG (reference sequence). The CDR3 length is 12 residues. The CDR3 is CAWARDPWEQYF. As DNA, the CDR3 is TGTGCCTGGGCCAGGGACCCCTGGGAGCAGTACTTC.

About this clonotype: Possible read error: a much larger clone is one base away. The J gene is TRBJ2-2, the V gene TRBV11-3, with a tentative D call TRBD2 (6 bases). Germline CDR1 SGHNT, CDR2 YENEEA. The CDR3 extends over 15 amino acids. CDR3: CASSSLGGNTGALFF. Here the CDR3 DNA reads TGTGCCAGCAGCTCCCTGGGCGGGAACACCGGGGCGCTGTTTTTT.

This clonotype has a count of ten or more. The chain employs TRBV3-1 and TRBJ2-1; weak D call: TRBD1 (6 bases). The V gene's germline CDR1 is LGHDT and CDR2 YNNKEL (reference sequence). The CDR3 contains 15 residues. Between the trimmed V and J ends, which lost 1 base and 4 bases, there was a span of 11 bases. CDR3 DNA: TGTGCCAGCAGCCAAGTGGGGGCTTGGTACAATGAGCAGTTCTTC. Its protein product is CASSQVGAWYNEQFF.

The chain joins TRBV20-1 to TRBJ2-2, with D perhaps matching TRBD1 or TRBD2 (6 bases each). This CDR3 has 15 amino acids. V lost 4 bases to trimming and J lost 3 bases, with 15 bases between them. From germline, CDR1 is DFQATT and CDR2 SNEGSKA (reference sequence). The CDR3 DNA reads TGCAGTGCTAAGAGGGGGGCGCCGGACACCGGGGAGCTGTTTTTT. It yields the protein CSAKRGAPDTGELFF.

This clonotype was counted once. A much larger clone sits a single nucleotide away, making a read error possible. The chain employs TRBV3-1 and TRBJ2-7, with D unresolved. Trimming left V 4 bases short and J 2 bases short, with 12 bases between. The CDR3 consists of 14 residues. CDR1 is LGHDT, CDR2 YNNKEL, per germline (reference sequence). In nucleotides, the CDR3 is TGTGCCAGCAGCCGATCGGCTAACCCCTACGAGCAGTACTTC. It yields the protein CASSRSANPYEQYF.

This clonotype showed up just a few times. Relative to the germline gene, one junction end is altered; a read error may explain this. The chain joins TRBV11-1 to TRBJ2-2; 7 bases map to TRBD2. Germline-derived CDR1 and CDR2 are SGHAT and FQDESV (reference sequence). This CDR3 contains 19 residues. CDR3 in amino acids: CASSLEVRELGANTGGLFF. The CDR3 nucleotides read TGTGCCAGCAGCTTAGAGGTGCGGGAGTTGGGTGCGAACACCGGGGGGCTGTTTTTT.

The chain is built from TRBV5-1 and TRBJ1-2; the match to TRBD1 covers 7 bases. CDR1 is SGHRS and CDR2 is YFSETQ in the germline V gene. This CDR3 comprises 15 residues. Trimming took 0 bases from V and 2 from J; bases not matched to a gene: 4. The DNA of the CDR3 is TGCGCCAGCAGCTTGGAGGGGGGACAGAACTATGGCTACACCTTC. It translates to CASSLEGGQNYGYTF.

This rearrangement joins TRBV2 to TRBJ2-7, with D perhaps matching TRBD1 (6 bases). Trimming shortened V by 9 bases and J by 12 bases, and 24 bases separated the two germline ends. Germline CDR1 is SNHLY and CDR2 is FYNNEI. The CDR3 covers 13 residues. CDR3 residues: CASIRDNNYEWYF. In DNA, the CDR3 is TGTGCCAGTATCCGGGACAACAACTACGAGTGGTACTTC.

This clonotype has a count of ten or more. The rearrangement joins TRBV6-5 to TRBJ1-4; D gene unclear. The V gene's germline CDR1 is MNHEY and CDR2 SVGAGI. V lost 0 bases, J lost 8 bases, and 13 bases lay in between. This CDR3 is built from 15 residues. CDR3: CASSYSRGIGEKLFF. The CDR3, as DNA: TGTGCCAGCAGTTACTCGAGAGGGATAGGGGAAAAACTGTTTTTT.